The entry below gives a single T cell receptor beta chain sequence along with its context. This clonotype was seen ten or more times. This receptor's antigen is unknown. Base-call qualities are not available, and no considerably larger clone is one nucleotide away. Taken from cysteine to phenylalanine, the CDR3 has 13 residues. The entry retains the CDR3 DNA only, 39 bases that are in frame from base 1. Reading the germline V gene (reference sequence) gives CDR1 MNHEY and CDR2 SMNVEV. For this chain, trimming is 6 bases at the V end and 5 bases at the J end, and the number of junction bases without a gene match is 7. The sample's treatment or condition, from its label and the paper: live attenuated yellow fever vaccine strain. At each blood-draw timepoint, two biological replicates of bulk PBMCs were obtained. A standard Ficoll-Paque protocol was used to isolate PBMCs from peripheral blood. TriZol was used to extract RNA from bulk PBMCs, CD4 and CD8 fractions, and dextramer-positive and dextramer-negative fractions.

Instrument on record: Illumina NovaSeq 6000. Synthesis of TCR cDNA relied on 5'RACE template switching, a step that introduced a universal primer site along with unique molecular identifiers. cDNA synthesis was primed from both the TCR alpha and TCR beta constant segments. Library amplification used two PCR steps, and the second PCR step added sample barcodes and sequencing adapters. Sequencing of libraries was performed on Illumina HiSeq 2500 (2x100 bp) or NovaSeq (2x150 bp). In the paper's pipeline: Reads were demultiplexed and collapsed into UMI consensus sequences with MIGEC, and V(D)J alignment was performed with MiXCR. Vaccine-responding clonotypes were identified with edgeR using replicate PBMC samples, with FDR below 0.01 and a log2 fold change above 5 up to day 15 being required. Each bulk clonotype received a CD4 or CD8 identity based on whether the sequenced CD4 or CD8 repertoire contained that clonotype at higher abundance. TCRdb reanalyzed the raw reads on its own, using fastp at Q25 for trimming and MiXCR for clone calling, and kept in-frame beta chains. Each entry merges the rows of one CDR3 protein and shows their most common DNA and genes. These V and J calls originate from TCRdb's pipeline instead of the authors' own analysis. The sample table holds 250,000 to 400,000 distinct CDR3 sequences, of which roughly 4% were seen once. Roughly 24% of the sample is in the top ten clones.

This sample is part of a study of T cells after yellow fever vaccination (dated by TCRdb to the late 2010s). Notes on the research overall: The SMART-Seq v4 Ultra Low Input RNA kit was used to prepare libraries from fractions with low cell numbers. To follow T-cell clones before and after primary and booster YFV17D yellow fever vaccination, bulk TCR alpha and beta repertoires were sequenced over time. Two healthy male donors, one aged 18 to 30 and one aged 30 to 40 years, were included in the cohort. Blood was drawn at multiple timepoints before and after primary and secondary immunization, with bulk PBMC replicates and cell subsets isolated. Overall study results and their limits: Most clones expanded after primary vaccination (96% of CD4 and roughly 90% of CD8) were re-detected after the booster, suggesting that broad memory maintenance occurred. Because abundant contaminating clonotypes from the bulk population could be contained in FACS-sorted repertoires, computational filtering was required. Compared with the primary T-cell response, the secondary T-cell response was weaker but faster, peaking on day 5 rather than day 15. A small fraction of clonotypes showed up in both the CD4 and CD8 compartments, probably as a result of convergent recombination. Because the study included only a couple of donors, the extent to which the findings can be generalized is limited.

The TCR originated in a man between 18 and 29 years old who received the YFV17D yellow fever vaccine. The chain is assembled from TRBV27 and TRBJ2-7, with 7 bases in between that match TRBD1. Sequenced material: PBMCs, taken 5 days after the yellow fever booster vaccination. The CDR3 amino acid sequence is: CASRLTGADEQYF. The nucleotide sequence is given as TGTGCCAGCAGACTAACAGGGGCGGACGAGCAGTACTTC.